Sequencing of this T cell receptor beta chain was carried out in a study of blood T cell repertoires in COVID-19 (dated by TCRdb to the early 2020s). For the study in its entirety: The collaborator samples originated in the United States, Italy and Spain and spanned the acute and convalescent phases of COVID-19. The material from the prospective study consisted of cDNA or gDNA derived from T cells, B-cell-depleted T cells, or PBMCs. The dataset comprised deeply sampled blood TCRbeta repertoires from subjects exposed to, actively infected with, or recovered from COVID-19. The repertoires were made available in a free public database intended to serve as a resource for research on the immune response to SARS-CoV-2. Samples were obtained from the ongoing ImmuneRACE study (first 160 participants) and from 1,254 subjects provided by 6 global collaborators. Nearly every sample came with metadata listing a de-identified subject ID, COVID-19 status, age in years and sex. Where available, HLA class I and class II types were taken from metadata supplied by the sample provider and were not determined by assay-based typing.

TCRbeta CDR3 regions were amplified from genomic DNA by means of the immunoSEQ Assay, a bias-controlled multiplex PCR. In the paper's pipeline: Within the assay, amplification of reference gene primers was used to estimate how many nucleated cells each sample contained. Sequence reads were collapsed and filtered to measure the absolute abundance of every unique TCRbeta CDR3 rearrangement. Productive Simpson clonality was computed per sample as the square root of Simpson's diversity index over productive rearrangements. The source is immuneACCESS, and TCRdb retained only in-frame sequences with V and J called. Part of the clones is not carried over; for the studies checked, unresolved V genes explain less than half of this, and the remainder is unexplained. V and J calls and clone size come straight from that table; D and trimming were deduced from the DNA. The sample table records about 220,000 clones; less than 85% of these occur just once. In total, the top ten clones hold 7.2% of the sample.

Notes on this clone: Its antigen is unknown. No base qualities exist here, and no much larger clone lies one base off it.

What the research found in general, with its limitations: How much clinical and demographic metadata was included differed by source and by participant, and the metadata was provided uncurated.

Collaborating institutions collected whole blood in K2EDTA tubes following their own protocols. For TCRbeta analysis, collaborators shipped samples in one of three forms: frozen whole blood, isolated PBMCs, or DNA extracted from either of those sample types. The CDR3 runs 14 residues from the cysteine to the phenylalanine. Of the read, only the CDR3 DNA is kept; its 42 bases are in frame from base 1. At the junction V is shortened by 5 bases and J by 8 bases; bases outside the gene matches: 11. Reading the germline V gene gives CDR1 LGHNT and CDR2 FRNRAP. Sequenced input: peripheral blood. The chain joins TRBV12-5 to TRBJ1-2, with 7 middle bases fitting TRBD1. This TCR was sampled from a woman aged 65 to 85 with acute or convalescent COVID-19. This receptor carries the CDR3 CASGQEGARGGYTF. The bases read TGTGCTAGTGGTCAGGAGGGGGCGAGAGGCGGCTACACCTTC.